The clone carrying this TCR beta chain appeared many times. The antigen remains unidentified. Using its own MiXCR run on the reads, TCRdb lists one record per CDR3 protein. The sample lists 210,000 or so distinct CDR3 sequences; 6.5% were seen once. This record comes from a study of T cell repertoires in cytomegalovirus infection. Study overall: Indications of both CMV infection and matching HLA type were provided by public TCR beta signatures. Study-level points and caveats: Frequencies of public TCR beta families were cumulated, and this identified carriers of CMV plus the relevant HLA. In two of eight donors, the top clonotype was HLA-C-restricted CMV-specific.

Germline CDR1 MNHEY, CDR2 SVGEGT. This CDR3 is 15 amino acids long. The V end was cut by 5 bases, the J end by 4 bases, with 18 bases between. The source material was PBMCs. This rearrangement joins TRBV6-2 or TRBV6-3 to TRBJ2-7; a weak D match, TRBD2 (5 bases). The TCR comes from a human donor in good health (CMV status not recorded). Some clones in this sample may be carry-over from other donors' samples. Here the CDR3 reads CASSPNPAGGYEQYF. CDR3 coding DNA: TGTGCCAGCAGTCCCAACCCGGCGGGCGGATACGAGCAGTACTTC.